A selection of T cell receptor beta chains follows, all from one sample in a study of memory CD4+ T cells and cytomegalovirus serostatus. Data came from immunoSEQ multiplex PCR; TCRdb stores just in-frame clones and leaves some out. The sample shows under 75,000 clones, about three quarters of them seen only once. Sequenced sample: memory CD4+ T cells from blood. These receptors were taken from an adult in good health and CMV-seronegative. Some clones in this sample may be carry-over from other donors' samples. The CDR3 runs from the conserved cysteine through the conserved F or W. D genes are given only for firm matches. The size field is filled for only some rows; it gives once, few, many or a size class.

J	V	D	size	CDR3	DNA
TRBJ1-2	TRBV5-6	NA	NA	CASSPRFGANYGYTF	TGTGCCAGCTCCCCTCGCTTCGGTGCTAACTATGGCTACACCTTC
TRBJ1-2	TRBV5-6	NA	NA	CASSLGREDYGYTF	TGTGCCAGCAGCTTAGGCAGGGAAGACTATGGCTACACCTTC
TRBJ2-2	TRBV30	NA	NA	CAWSGGGTNTGELFF	TGTGCCTGGAGTGGTGGGGGAACGAACACCGGGGAGCTGTTTTTT
TRBJ1-3	TRBV6-1	TRBD1	NA	CASSVQGAAFSGNTIYF	TGTGCCAGCAGTGTGCAGGGGGCGGCATTCTCTGGAAACACCATATATTTT
TRBJ2-5	TRBV5-4	TRBD2	few	CASSLPASGGQETQYF	TGTGCCAGCAGCTTGCCGGCTAGCGGGGGCCAAGAGACCCAGTACTTC
TRBJ1-6	TRBV15	NA	many	CATSRQGYNSPLHF	TGTGCCACGTCCAGGCAGGGGTATAATTCACCCCTCCACTTT
TRBJ1-2	TRBV5-1	TRBD1	NA	CASSQGAGYGYTF	TGCGCCAGCAGCCAGGGGGCCGGCTATGGCTACACCTTC
TRBJ2-1	TRBV30	NA	NA	CAWRIWTRDEQFF	TGTGCCTGGAGGATATGGACCCGCGATGAGCAGTTCTTC
TRBJ2-7	TRBV5-1	TRBD1	NA	CASIIIVPGQGSGYEQYF	TGCGCCAGCATCATCATAGTCCCGGGACAGGGTTCGGGCTACGAGCAGTACTTC
TRBJ2-7	TRBV7-9	NA	NA	CASSFPAGGEQYF	TGTGCCAGCAGCTTCCCTGCCGGCGGGGAGCAGTACTTC
TRBJ1-6	TRBV6-6	NA	NA	CASSYSNGSPLHF	TGTGCCAGCAGTTACTCGAACGGGTCACCCCTCCACTTT
TRBJ1-1	TRBV5-8	NA	NA	CASSLLQGRQGMNTEAFF	TGTGCCAGCAGCTTGCTTCAGGGAAGGCAAGGCATGAACACTGAAGCTTTCTTT
TRBJ2-3	TRBV5-1	NA	NA	CASSTDTDTQYF	TGCGCCAGCAGCACTGACACAGATACGCAGTATTTT
TRBJ1-5	TRBV5-1	TRBD1	once	CASSLGSLGQGDQPQHF	TGCGCCAGCAGCTTGGGATCTTTAGGACAGGGGGACCAGCCCCAGCATTTT
TRBJ1-2	TRBV19	NA	NA	CASSIPSGRQIYGYTF	TGTGCCAGTAGTATCCCCTCAGGGAGGCAGATCTATGGCTACACCTTC
TRBJ1-4	TRBV5-1	NA	NA	CASSLFGGEGKLFF	TGCGCCAGCAGCTTATTTGGGGGCGAGGGAAAACTGTTTTTT
TRBJ1-2	TRBV9	NA	NA	CASSVANGYGYTF	TGTGCCAGCAGCGTAGCTAACGGCTATGGCTACACCTTC
TRBJ1-1	TRBV7-2	NA	NA	CASSLTTGTHTEAFF	TGTGCCAGCAGCCTCACGACCGGGACCCACACTGAAGCTTTCTTT
TRBJ1-5	TRBV28	NA	NA	CASSFRTLSAKQPQHF	TGTGCCAGCAGTTTTCGGACCCTTTCAGCCAAGCAGCCCCAGCATTTT
TRBJ2-2	TRBV7-2	NA	NA	CASSQGLPLAGELFF	TGTGCCAGCAGCCAGGGACTCCCCCTGGCCGGGGAGCTGTTTTTT
TRBJ2-5	TRBV28	NA	once	CASRLSSSETQYF	TGTGCCAGCCGTCTGAGTAGCTCGGAGACCCAGTACTTC
TRBJ2-3	TRBV9	TRBD1	NA	CASSPGQGFTDTQYF	TGTGCCAGCAGCCCCGGACAGGGTTTCACAGATACGCAGTATTTT
TRBJ1-6	TRBV27	NA	few	CASSKTGDSYNSPLHF	TGTGCCAGCAGTAAAACAGGAGACTCCTATAATTCACCCCTCCACTTT
TRBJ1-2	TRBV18	TRBD1	NA	CASSPSAGTGGYGYTF	TGTGCCAGCTCACCCAGTGCCGGGACAGGGGGCTATGGCTACACCTTC
TRBJ1-1	TRBV7-6	TRBD1	NA	CASSLAQGAGTEAFF	TGTGCCAGCAGCTTAGCCCAGGGGGCGGGCACTGAAGCTTTCTTT
TRBJ1-1	TRBV6-1	NA	NA	CAINRVFGGDTEAFF	TGTGCCATCAACCGGGTTTTCGGGGGTGACACTGAAGCTTTCTTT
TRBJ2-1	TRBV10-1	TRBD2	NA	CASSESPSGAYNEQFF	TGCGCCAGCAGTGAGTCGCCTAGCGGGGCCTACAATGAGCAGTTCTTC
TRBJ2-7	TRBV5-6	NA	NA	CASSRGPTYEQYF	TGTGCCAGCAGCCGGGGGCCCACCTACGAGCAGTACTTC
TRBJ1-2	TRBV27	NA	few	CASGPQGLVGTF	TGTGCCAGCGGTCCGCAAGGGCTTGTGGGCACCTTC
TRBJ1-2	TRBV27	TRBD1	once	CASSLSWTGGLYGYTF	TGTGCCAGCAGTTTATCTTGGACAGGGGGTCTCTATGGCTACACCTTC
TRBJ2-7	TRBV9	NA	NA	CASSVVGAGGDEQYF	TGTGCCAGCAGCGTAGTTGGGGCCGGAGGGGACGAGCAGTACTTC
TRBJ2-3	TRBV7-2	NA	NA	CASSSYSSTDTQYF	TGTGCCAGCAGCTCTTACAGCAGCACAGATACGCAGTATTTT
TRBJ2-6	TRBV7-3	NA	NA	CASKFSGANVLTF	TGTGCCAGCAAGTTCTCTGGGGCCAACGTCCTGACTTTC
TRBJ1-5	TRBV18	NA	NA	CASSPQGEGNQPQHF	TGTGCCAGCTCACCTCAGGGAGAGGGCAATCAGCCCCAGCATTTT
TRBJ1-2	TRBV7-9	NA	once	CAINRWGTENYGYTF	TGTGCCATTAACCGCTGGGGAACGGAGAACTATGGCTACACCTTC
TRBJ2-1	TRBV7-2	TRBD2	once	CASSKAGGVNEQFF	TGTGCCAGCAGCAAAGCGGGAGGGGTCAATGAGCAGTTCTTC
TRBJ2-1	TRBV7-6	NA	NA	CASSLESPGASYNEQFF	TGTGCCAGCAGCTTAGAGTCCCCGGGGGCCTCCTACAATGAGCAGTTCTTC
TRBJ1-5	TRBV7-2	NA	NA	CASSLGGTSNQPQHF	TGTGCCAGCAGCTTAGGGGGCACGAGCAATCAGCCCCAGCATTTT
TRBJ2-2	TRBV7-2	NA	NA	CASSSDTGELFF	TGTGCCAGCAGCTCAGACACCGGGGAGCTGTTTTTT
TRBJ2-7	TRBV5-1	TRBD2	medium-sized	CASSWGDNPGLAGGEQYF	TGCGCCAGCAGCTGGGGGGATAACCCGGGACTAGCGGGAGGAGAGCAGTACTTC
TRBJ1-3	TRBV30	TRBD1	NA	CAWSTGGRNTIYF	TGTGCCTGGTCGACAGGGGGTAGAAACACCATATATTTT
TRBJ1-1	TRBV13	NA	NA	CASRQAGRETEAFF	TGTGCCAGCAGGCAGGCGGGGCGGGAGACTGAAGCTTTCTTT
TRBJ2-7	TRBV7-9	TRBD2	NA	CASSQRAGGPYEQYF	TGTGCCAGCAGCCAACGAGCGGGAGGGCCGTACGAGCAGTACTTC
TRBJ2-5	TRBV7-2	NA	NA	CASSLGQLQETQYF	TGTGCCAGCAGCTTGGGCCAGCTCCAAGAGACCCAGTACTTC
TRBJ2-3	TRBV19	TRBD2	NA	CASSPVAGVTDTQYF	TGTGCCAGTAGCCCCGTAGCGGGGGTAACAGATACGCAGTATTTT
TRBJ1-1	TRBV6-1	NA	NA	CASSELANTEAFF	TGTGCCAGCAGTGAACTAGCTAACACTGAAGCTTTCTTT
TRBJ2-5	TRBV5-1	NA	NA	CASSLHSTQETQYF	TGCGCCAGCAGCTTGCACAGTACGCAAGAGACCCAGTACTTC
TRBJ1-3	TRBV4-3	NA	NA	CASSQDAARSSGNTIYF	TGCGCCAGCAGCCAAGATGCAGCCCGGAGCTCTGGAAACACCATATATTTT
TRBJ2-1	TRBV7-3	NA	NA	CASSLTGSYNEQFF	TGTGCCAGCAGCCTTACCGGGTCCTACAATGAGCAGTTCTTC
TRBJ2-6	TRBV28	TRBD1	NA	CASIPHQGDSGANVLTF	TGTGCCAGCATCCCCCATCAGGGGGACTCTGGGGCCAACGTCCTGACTTTC
TRBJ1-1	TRBV6-1	NA	NA	CASSPHRTVGLEAFF	TGTGCCAGCAGTCCTCACCGGACAGTGGGCCTAGAAGCTTTCTTT
TRBJ2-7	TRBV5-1	TRBD2	once	CASSLAERGIHEQYF	TGCGCCAGCAGCTTGGCCGAGCGGGGTATCCACGAGCAGTACTTC
TRBJ2-1	TRBV5-1	TRBD1	NA	CASSRGQGQSIYNEQFF	TGCGCCAGCAGCAGAGGACAGGGGCAGTCCATCTACAATGAGCAGTTCTTC
TRBJ1-1	TRBV7-9	NA	NA	CASSLGRRWDGNTEAFF	TGTGCCAGCAGCTTAGGGAGGAGGTGGGATGGGAACACTGAAGCTTTCTTT
TRBJ2-1	TRBV5-1	NA	NA	CASRMSGSAHNEQFF	TGCGCCAGCAGGATGAGCGGGTCAGCACACAATGAGCAGTTCTTC
TRBJ1-1	TRBV4-3	NA	NA	CASSQGSLPEAFF	TGCGCCAGCAGCCAAGGGAGCTTGCCTGAAGCTTTCTTT
TRBJ1-5	TRBV19	TRBD1	NA	CASSGGTGGQPQHF	TGTGCCAGTAGCGGTGGGACAGGGGGGCAGCCCCAGCATTTT